This record covers a single T cell receptor (beta chain). At one end, the junction sequence differs from germline, possibly due to a read error. Per the authors' pipeline: By means of reference gene primer amplification, nucleated cell counts were estimated. The assay was immunoSEQ multiplex PCR, and TCRdb's table has in-frame clones only and misses some. The DNA gave D and trimming, while V, J and clone size come from that table. The sample records 150,000 to 200,000 clones, 82% being singletons. The data derive from a study of blood T cell repertoires in COVID-19. Study background: Donors in the United States, Italy and Spain gave samples during acute or convalescent COVID-19. Nucleic acid was either cDNA or gDNA, and it came from T cells, B-cell-depleted T cells, or PBMCs.

Germline V CDR1 and CDR2: SGHRS, YFSETQ. The CDR3 length is 14 residues. The sample comprised peripheral blood. The genes are TRBV5-1 and TRBJ2-1; unclear D gene. This TCR came from a woman aged 70-85 years with acute or convalescent COVID-19. The CDR3 loop is CASSLPELHNQQFF. Here the CDR3 DNA reads TGCGCCAGCAGCTTGCCCGAATTACACAATCAGCAGTTCTTC.